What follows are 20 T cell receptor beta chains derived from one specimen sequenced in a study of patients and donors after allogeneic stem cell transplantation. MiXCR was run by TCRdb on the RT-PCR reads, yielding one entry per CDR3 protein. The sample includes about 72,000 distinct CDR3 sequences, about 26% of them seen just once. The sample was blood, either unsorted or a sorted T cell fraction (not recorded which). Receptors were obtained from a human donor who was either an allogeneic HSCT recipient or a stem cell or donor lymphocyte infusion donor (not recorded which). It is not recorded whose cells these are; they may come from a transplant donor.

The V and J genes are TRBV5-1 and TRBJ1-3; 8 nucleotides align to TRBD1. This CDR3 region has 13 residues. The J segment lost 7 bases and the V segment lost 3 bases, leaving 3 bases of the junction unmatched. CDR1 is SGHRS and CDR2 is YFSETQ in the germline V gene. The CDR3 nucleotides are TGCGCCAGCAGCTGGGGACAGGACAACACCATATATTTT. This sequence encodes CASSWGQDNTIYF.

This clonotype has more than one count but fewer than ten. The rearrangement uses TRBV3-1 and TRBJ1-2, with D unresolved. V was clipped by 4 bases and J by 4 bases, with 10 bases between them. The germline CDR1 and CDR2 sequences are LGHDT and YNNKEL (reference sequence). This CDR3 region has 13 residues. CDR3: CASSPLDFYGYTF. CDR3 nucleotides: TGTGCCAGCAGCCCCTTGGACTTCTATGGCTACACCTTC.

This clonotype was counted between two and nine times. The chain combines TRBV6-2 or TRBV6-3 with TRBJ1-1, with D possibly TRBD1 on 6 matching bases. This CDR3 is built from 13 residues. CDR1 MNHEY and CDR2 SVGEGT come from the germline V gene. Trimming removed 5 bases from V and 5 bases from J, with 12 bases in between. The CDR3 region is CASSPGERTEAFF. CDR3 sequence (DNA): TGTGCCAGCAGTCCAGGGGAGAGGACTGAAGCTTTCTTT.

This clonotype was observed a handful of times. CDR3 DNA sequence: TGTGCCAGCAGGACGGGCGTAAGGGTGAGATATCAGCCCCAGCATTTT. Translating it yields CASRTGVRVRYQPQHF. The genes are TRBV6-2 or TRBV6-3 and TRBJ1-5; D remains unclear. Per the germline V gene, CDR1 is MNHEY and CDR2 is SVGEGT. The CDR3 has 16 amino acids. V was shortened by 6 bases and J by 5 bases, with 20 bases between the two germline ends.

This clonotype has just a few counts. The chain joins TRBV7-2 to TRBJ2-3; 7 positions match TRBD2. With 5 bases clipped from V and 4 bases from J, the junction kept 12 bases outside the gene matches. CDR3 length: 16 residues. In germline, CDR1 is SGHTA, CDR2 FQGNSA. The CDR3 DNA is TGTGCCAGCAGCCCTACTTGGGGACTAATTGCAGATACGCAGTATTTT. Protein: CASSPTWGLIADTQYF. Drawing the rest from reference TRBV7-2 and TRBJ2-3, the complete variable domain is GAGVSQSPSNKVTEKGKDVELRCDPISGHTALYWYRQSLGQGLEFLIYFQGNSAPDKSGLPSDRFSAERTGGSVSTLTIQRTQQEDSAVYLCASSPTWGLIADTQYFGPGTRLTVL.

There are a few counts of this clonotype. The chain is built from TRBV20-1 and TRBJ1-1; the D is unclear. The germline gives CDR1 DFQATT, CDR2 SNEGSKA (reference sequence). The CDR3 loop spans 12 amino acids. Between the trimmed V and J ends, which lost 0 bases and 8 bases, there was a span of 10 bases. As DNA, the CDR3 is TGCAGTGCTAGAGAGTCTGGGAACGAAGCTTTCTTT. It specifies CSARESGNEAFF.

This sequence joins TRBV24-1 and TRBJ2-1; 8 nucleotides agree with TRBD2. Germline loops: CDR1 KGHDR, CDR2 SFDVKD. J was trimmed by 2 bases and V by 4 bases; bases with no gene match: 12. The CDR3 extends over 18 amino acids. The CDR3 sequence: CATSDPLEAGGPYNEQFF. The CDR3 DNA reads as TGTGCCACCAGTGACCCTCTAGAGGCGGGAGGCCCCTACAATGAGCAGTTCTTC.

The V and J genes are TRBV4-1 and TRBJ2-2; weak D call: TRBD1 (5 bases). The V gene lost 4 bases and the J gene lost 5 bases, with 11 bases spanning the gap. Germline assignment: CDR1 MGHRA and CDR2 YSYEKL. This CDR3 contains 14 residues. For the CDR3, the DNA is TGCGCCAGCAGCCCCAGACAGTCGACCGGGGAGCTGTTTTTT. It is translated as CASSPRQSTGELFF.

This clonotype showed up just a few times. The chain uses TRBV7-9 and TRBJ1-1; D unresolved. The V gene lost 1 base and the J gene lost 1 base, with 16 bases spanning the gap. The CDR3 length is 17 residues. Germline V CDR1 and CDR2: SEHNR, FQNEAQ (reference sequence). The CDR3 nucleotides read TGTGCCAGCAGCTTAGATACTCAAGACTTATGGAACACTGAAGCTTTCTTT. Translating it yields CASSLDTQDLWNTEAFF.

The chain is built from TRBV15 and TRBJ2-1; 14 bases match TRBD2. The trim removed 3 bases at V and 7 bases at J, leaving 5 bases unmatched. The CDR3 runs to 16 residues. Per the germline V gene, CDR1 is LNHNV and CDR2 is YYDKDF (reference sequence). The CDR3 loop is CATSRGGLAGANEQFF. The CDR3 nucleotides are TGTGCCACCAGCAGGGGGGGACTAGCGGGAGCTAATGAGCAGTTCTTC.

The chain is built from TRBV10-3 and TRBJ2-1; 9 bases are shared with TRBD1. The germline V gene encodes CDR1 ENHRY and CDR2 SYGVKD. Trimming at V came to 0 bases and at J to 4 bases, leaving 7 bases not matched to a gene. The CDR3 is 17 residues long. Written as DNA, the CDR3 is TGTGCCATCAGTGAGTCGAGGGACAGGGAAACTTACAATGAGCAGTTCTTC. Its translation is CAISESRDRETYNEQFF.

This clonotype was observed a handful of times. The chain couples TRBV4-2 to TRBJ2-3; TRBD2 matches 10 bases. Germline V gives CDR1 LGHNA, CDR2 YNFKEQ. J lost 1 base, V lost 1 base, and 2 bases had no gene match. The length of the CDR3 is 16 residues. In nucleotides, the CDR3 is TGTGCCAGCAGCCAAGGAAGCGGGGGGGGCACAGATACGCAGTATTTT. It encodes CASSQGSGGGTDTQYF.

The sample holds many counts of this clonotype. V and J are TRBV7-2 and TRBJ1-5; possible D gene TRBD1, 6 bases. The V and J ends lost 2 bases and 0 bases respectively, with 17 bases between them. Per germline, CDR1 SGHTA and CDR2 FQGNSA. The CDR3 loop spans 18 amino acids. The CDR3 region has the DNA TGTGCCAGCAGCTTACGGCTCACAGGGCCATATAGCAATCAGCCCCAGCATTTT. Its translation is CASSLRLTGPYSNQPQHF.

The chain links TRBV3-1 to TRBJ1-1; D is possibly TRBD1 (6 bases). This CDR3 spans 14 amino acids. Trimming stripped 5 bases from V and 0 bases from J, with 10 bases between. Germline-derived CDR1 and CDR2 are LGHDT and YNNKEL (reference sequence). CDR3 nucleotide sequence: TGTGCCAGCAGCTTTCGGACAGTGAACACTGAAGCTTTCTTT. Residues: CASSFRTVNTEAFF.

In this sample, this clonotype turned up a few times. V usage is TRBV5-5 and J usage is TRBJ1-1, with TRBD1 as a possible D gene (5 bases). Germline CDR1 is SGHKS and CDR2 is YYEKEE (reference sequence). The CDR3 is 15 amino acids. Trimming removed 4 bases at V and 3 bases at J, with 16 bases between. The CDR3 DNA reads TGTGCCAGCAGCCGCGAATCAGGGTGGCACACTGAAGCTTTCTTT. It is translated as CASSRESGWHTEAFF.

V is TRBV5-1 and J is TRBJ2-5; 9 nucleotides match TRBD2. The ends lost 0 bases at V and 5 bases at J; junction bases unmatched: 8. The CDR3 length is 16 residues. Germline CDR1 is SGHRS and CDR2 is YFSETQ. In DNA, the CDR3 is TGCGCCAGCAGCTTGGCTCGGCTAGCGGGGCTGGAGACCCAGTACTTC. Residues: CASSLARLAGLETQYF.

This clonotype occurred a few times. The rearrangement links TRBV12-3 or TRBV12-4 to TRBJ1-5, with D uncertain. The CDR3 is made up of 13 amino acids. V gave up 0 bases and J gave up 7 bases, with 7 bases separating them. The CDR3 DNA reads TGTGCCAGCAGTTTAGCCGCAGGCCAGCCCCAGCATTTT. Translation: CASSLAAGQPQHF.

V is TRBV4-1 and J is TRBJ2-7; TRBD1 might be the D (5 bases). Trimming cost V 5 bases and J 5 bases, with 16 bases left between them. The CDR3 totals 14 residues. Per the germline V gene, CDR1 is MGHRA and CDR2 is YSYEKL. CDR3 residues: CASSFRQSPHEQYF. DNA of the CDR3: TGCGCCAGCAGCTTCCGACAGTCGCCTCACGAGCAGTACTTC.

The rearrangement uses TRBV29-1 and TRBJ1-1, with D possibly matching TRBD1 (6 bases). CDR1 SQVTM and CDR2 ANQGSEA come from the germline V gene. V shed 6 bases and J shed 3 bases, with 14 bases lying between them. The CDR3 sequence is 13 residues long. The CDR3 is CSVQTGPYTEAFF. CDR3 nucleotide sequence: TGCAGCGTCCAAACAGGGCCCTACACTGAAGCTTTCTTT.

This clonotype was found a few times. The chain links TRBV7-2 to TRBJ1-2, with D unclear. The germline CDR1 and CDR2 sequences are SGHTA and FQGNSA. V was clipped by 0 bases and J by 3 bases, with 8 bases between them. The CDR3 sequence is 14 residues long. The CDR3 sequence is CASSLAGSDYGYTF. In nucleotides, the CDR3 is TGTGCCAGCAGCTTAGCCGGGAGTGACTATGGCTACACCTTC. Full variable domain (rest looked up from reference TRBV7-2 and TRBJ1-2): GAGVSQSPSNKVTEKGKDVELRCDPISGHTALYWYRQSLGQGLEFLIYFQGNSAPDKSGLPSDRFSAERTGGSVSTLTIQRTQQEDSAVYLCASSLAGSDYGYTFGSGTRLTVV.